This T cell receptor (beta chain) was recovered during a study of blood T cells in healthy people across ages. The individuals who served as donors were healthy Caucasians living in Russia, aged roughly 6 to 90. Sample-barcoded 5' priming and a J-beta primer mix drove a second PCR of roughly 7 to 11 cycles. TCRdb re-called the 5' RACE reads with MiXCR, one entry per CDR3 protein. The sample carries about 800,000 distinct CDR3 sequences, around a quarter recorded once. V shed 5 bases, J shed 5 bases, and the junction held 9 bases outside the gene matches. This CDR3 contains 14 residues. CDR1 and CDR2 from the germline V gene are DFQATT and SNEGSKA (reference sequence). A further study also used this sample, focusing on T cells of mothers and their children. From that report: Samples were obtained from a few healthy Caucasian mothers and their six children. Roughly 2.7 million TCR beta reads per child versus over 8 million per mother.

Specimen: blood. The chain links TRBV20-1 to TRBJ1-5, with 7 bases matching TRBD1. This sequence was found in a boy aged 5-17 years in good health. CDR3 amino acids: CSAFPTGRDQPQHF. For the CDR3, the DNA is TGCAGTGCTTTCCCGACAGGGCGGGATCAGCCCCAGCATTTT.